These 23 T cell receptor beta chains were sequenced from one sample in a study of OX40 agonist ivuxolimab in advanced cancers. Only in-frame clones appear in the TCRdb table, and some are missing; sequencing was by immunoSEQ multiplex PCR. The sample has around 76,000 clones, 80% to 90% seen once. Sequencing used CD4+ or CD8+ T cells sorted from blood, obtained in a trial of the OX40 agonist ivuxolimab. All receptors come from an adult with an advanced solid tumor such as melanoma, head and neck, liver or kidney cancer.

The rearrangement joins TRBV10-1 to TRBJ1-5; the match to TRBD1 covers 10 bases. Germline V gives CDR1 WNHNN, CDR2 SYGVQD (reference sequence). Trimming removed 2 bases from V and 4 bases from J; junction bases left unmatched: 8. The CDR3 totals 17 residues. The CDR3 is CASSERTGGLWNQPQHF. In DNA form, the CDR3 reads TGCGCCAGCAGTGAGAGGACAGGGGGTCTATGGAATCAGCCCCAGCATTTT.

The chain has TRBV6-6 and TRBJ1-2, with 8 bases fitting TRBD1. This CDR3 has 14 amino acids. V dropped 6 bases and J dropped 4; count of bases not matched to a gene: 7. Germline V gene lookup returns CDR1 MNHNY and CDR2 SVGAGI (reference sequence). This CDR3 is CASSGQGVIYGYTF. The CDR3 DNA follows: TGTGCCAGCAGCGGACAGGGTGTGATCTATGGCTACACCTTC.

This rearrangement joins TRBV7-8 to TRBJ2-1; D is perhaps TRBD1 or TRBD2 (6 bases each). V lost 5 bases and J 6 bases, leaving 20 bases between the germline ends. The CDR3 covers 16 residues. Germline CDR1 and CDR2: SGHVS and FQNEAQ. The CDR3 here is CASSNLWGALRNEQFF. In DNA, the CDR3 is TGTGCCAGCAGCAACTTATGGGGGGCCCTCCGCAATGAGCAGTTCTTC. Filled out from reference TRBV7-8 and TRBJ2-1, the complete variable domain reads GAGVSQSPRYKVAKRGQDVALRCDPISGHVSLFWYQQALGQGPEFLTYFQNEAQLDKSGLPSDRFFAERPEGSVSTLKIQRTQQEDSAVYLCASSNLWGALRNEQFFGPGTRLTVL.

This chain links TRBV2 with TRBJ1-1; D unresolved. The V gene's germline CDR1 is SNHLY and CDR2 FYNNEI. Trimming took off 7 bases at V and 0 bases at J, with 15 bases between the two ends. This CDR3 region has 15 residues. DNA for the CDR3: TGTGCCAGCACACCGGACGGCCCTTTGAACACTGAAGCTTTCTTT. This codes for CASTPDGPLNTEAFF. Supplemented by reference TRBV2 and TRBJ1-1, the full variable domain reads EPEVTQTPSHQVTQMGQEVILRCVPISNHLYFYWYRQILGQKVEFLVSFYNNEISEKSEIFDDQFSVERPDGSNFTLKIRSTKLEDSAMYFCASTPDGPLNTEAFFGQGTRLTVV.

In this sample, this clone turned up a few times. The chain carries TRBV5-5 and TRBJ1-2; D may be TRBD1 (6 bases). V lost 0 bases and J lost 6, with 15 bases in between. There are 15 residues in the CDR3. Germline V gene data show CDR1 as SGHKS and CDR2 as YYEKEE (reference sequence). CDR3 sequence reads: CASSLEDWGPHGYTF. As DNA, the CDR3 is TGTGCCAGCAGCTTGGAGGATTGGGGGCCCCATGGCTACACCTTC.

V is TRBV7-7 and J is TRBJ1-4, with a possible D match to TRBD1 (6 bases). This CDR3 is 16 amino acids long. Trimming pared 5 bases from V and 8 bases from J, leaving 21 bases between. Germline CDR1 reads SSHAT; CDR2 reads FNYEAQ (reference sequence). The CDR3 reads CASSPAPWGAGEKLFF. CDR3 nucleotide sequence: TGTGCCAGCAGCCCAGCACCCTGGGGGGCAGGAGAAAAACTGTTTTTT.

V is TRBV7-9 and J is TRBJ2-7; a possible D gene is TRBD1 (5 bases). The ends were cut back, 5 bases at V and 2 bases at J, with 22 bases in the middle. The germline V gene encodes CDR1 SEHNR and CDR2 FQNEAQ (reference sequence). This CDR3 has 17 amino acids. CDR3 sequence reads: CASSPRTSAGKPYEQYF. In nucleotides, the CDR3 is TGTGCCAGCAGCCCACGGACATCGGCAGGGAAGCCCTACGAGCAGTACTTC.

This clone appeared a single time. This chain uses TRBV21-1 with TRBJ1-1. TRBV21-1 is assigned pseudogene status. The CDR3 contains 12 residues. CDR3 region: CASSKIRDEAFF. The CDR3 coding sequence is TGTGCCAGCAGCAAAATCAGGGACGAAGCTTTCTTT.

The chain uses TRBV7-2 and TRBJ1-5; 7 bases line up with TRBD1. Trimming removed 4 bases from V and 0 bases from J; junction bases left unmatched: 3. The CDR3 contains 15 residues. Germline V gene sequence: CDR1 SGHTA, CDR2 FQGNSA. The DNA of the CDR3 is TGTGCCAGCAGCTCCACAGGGGATAGCAATCAGCCCCAGCATTTT. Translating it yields CASSSTGDSNQPQHF.

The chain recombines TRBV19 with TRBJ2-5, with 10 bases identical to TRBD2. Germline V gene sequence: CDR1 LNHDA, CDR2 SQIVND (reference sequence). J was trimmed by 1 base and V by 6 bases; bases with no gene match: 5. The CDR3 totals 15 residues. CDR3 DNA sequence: TGTGCCAGTAGGGAAGCGGGGGGGGTCCAAGAGACCCAGTACTTC. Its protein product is CASREAGGVQETQYF. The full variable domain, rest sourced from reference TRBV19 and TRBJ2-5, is DGGITQSPKYLFRKEGQNVTLSCEQNLNHDAMYWYRQDPGQGLRLIYYSQIVNDFQKGDIAEGYSVSREKKESFPLTVTSAQKNPTAFYLCASREAGGVQETQYFGPGTRLLVL.

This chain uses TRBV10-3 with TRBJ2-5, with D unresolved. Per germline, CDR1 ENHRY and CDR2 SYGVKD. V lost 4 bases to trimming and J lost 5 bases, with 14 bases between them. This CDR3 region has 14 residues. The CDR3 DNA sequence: TGTGCCATCAGTGTGTCTGGTTCCTCGGAGACCCAGTACTTC. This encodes CAISVSGSSETQYF.

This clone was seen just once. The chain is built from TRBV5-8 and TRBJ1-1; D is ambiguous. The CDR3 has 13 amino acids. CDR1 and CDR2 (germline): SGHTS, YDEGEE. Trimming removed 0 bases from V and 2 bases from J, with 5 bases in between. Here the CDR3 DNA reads TGTGCCAGCAGCTTGGGGACTAACACTGAAGCTTTCTTT. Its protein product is CASSLGTNTEAFF.

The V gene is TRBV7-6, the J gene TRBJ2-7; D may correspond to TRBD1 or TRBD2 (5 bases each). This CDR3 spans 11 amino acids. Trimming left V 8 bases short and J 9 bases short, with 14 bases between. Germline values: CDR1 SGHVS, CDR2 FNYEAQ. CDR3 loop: CASGPGQVQYF. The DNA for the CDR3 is TGTGCCAGCGGGCCGGGGCAGGTGCAGTACTTC.

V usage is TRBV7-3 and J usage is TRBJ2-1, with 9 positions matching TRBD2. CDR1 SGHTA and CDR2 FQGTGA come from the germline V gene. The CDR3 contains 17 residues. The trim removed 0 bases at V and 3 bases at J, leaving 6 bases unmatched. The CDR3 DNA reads TGTGCCAGCAGCTTAACATCCGGGACTAGCTTCTACAATGAGCAGTTCTTC. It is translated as CASSLTSGTSFYNEQFF.

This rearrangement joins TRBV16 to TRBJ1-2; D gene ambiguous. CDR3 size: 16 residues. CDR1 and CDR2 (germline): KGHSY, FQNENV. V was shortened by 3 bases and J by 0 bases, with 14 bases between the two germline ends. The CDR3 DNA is TGTGCCAGCAGCCAGGCGGTAGGTCCTACTAACTATGGCTACACCTTC. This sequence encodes CASSQAVGPTNYGYTF.

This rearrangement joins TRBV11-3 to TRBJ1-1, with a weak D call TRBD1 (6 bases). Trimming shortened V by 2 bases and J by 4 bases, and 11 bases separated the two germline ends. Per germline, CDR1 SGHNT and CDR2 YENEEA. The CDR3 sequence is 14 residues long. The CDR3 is CASSLNTGSTEAFF. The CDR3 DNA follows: TGTGCCAGCAGCTTAAACACAGGGAGCACTGAAGCTTTCTTT.

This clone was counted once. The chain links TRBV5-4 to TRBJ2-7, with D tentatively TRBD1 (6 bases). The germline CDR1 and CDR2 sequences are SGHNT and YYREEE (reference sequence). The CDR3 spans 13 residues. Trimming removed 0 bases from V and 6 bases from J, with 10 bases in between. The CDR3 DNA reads TGTGCCAGCAGCTTGGTCAGGGGCCTCGAGCAGTACTTC. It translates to CASSLVRGLEQYF.

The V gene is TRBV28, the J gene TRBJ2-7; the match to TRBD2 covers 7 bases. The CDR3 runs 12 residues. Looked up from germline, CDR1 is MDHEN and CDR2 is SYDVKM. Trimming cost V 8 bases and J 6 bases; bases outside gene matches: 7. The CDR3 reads CASLGGMSEQYF. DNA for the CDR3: TGTGCCAGCTTGGGGGGGATGAGCGAGCAGTACTTC.

Here the CDR3 DNA reads TGTGCCAGCAGCCCACGTCCTGCGGCAGATACGCAGTATTTT. Its protein product is CASSPRPAADTQYF. The rearrangement links TRBV9 to TRBJ2-3; no reliable D call. The germline CDR1 and CDR2 sequences are SGDLS and YYNGEE. Trimming cost V 4 bases and J 4 bases, with 13 bases left between them. This CDR3 spans 14 amino acids.

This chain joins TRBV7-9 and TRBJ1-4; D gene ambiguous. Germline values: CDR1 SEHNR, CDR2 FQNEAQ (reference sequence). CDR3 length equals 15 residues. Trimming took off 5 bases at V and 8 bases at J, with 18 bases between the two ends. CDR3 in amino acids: CASSRRVGSGEKLFF. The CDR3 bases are TGTGCCAGCAGCCGAAGGGTGGGGTCGGGGGAAAAACTGTTTTTT.

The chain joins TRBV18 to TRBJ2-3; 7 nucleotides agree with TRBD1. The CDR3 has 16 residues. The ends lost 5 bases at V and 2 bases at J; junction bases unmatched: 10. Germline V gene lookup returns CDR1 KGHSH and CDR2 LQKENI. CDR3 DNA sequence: TGTGCCAGCTCAAGGCCGACAGGGAGTAACACAGATACGCAGTATTTT. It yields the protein CASSRPTGSNTDTQYF. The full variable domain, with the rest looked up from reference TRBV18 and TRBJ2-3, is NAGVMQNPRHLVRRRGQEARLRCSPMKGHSHVYWYRQLPEEGLKFMVYLQKENIIDESGMPKERFSAEFPKEGPSILRIQQVVRGDSAAYFCASSRPTGSNTDTQYFGPGTRLTVL.

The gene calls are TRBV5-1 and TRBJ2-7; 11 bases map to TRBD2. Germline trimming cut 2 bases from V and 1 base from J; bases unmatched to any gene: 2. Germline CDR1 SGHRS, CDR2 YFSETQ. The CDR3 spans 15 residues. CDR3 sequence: CASSFGTSGSYEQYF. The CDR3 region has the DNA TGCGCCAGCAGCTTTGGGACTAGCGGTTCCTACGAGCAGTACTTC.

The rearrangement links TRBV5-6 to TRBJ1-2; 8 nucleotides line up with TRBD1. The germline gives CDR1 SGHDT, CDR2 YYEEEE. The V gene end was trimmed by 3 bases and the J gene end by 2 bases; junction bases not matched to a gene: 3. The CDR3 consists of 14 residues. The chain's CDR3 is CASSWAGGNYGYTF. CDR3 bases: TGTGCCAGCAGCTGGGCAGGGGGCAACTATGGCTACACCTTC. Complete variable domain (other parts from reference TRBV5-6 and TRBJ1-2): DAGVTQSPTHLIKTRGQQVTLRCSPKSGHDTVSWYQQALGQGPQFIFQYYEEEERQRGNFPDRFSGHQFPNYSSELNVNALLLGDSALYLCASSWAGGNYGYTFGSGTRLTVV.